This TCR beta chain appears in the sequencing data of a study of sequential checkpoint blockade in melanoma. Study information: Arm A got nivolumab then ipilimumab; arm B the reverse, 1:1. Maintenance nivolumab came after either treatment sequence.

Profiled with immunoSEQ multiplex PCR; TCRdb holds only in-frame clones, not every one. The sample has about 28,000 clones, 83% seen once. Noted treatment: randomized to nivolumab then ipilimumab (arm A) or the reverse (arm B). DNA-damaging chemotherapy had not been given to any patient beforehand. Live CD3+CD8+ CD19− CD56− cells were sorted from PBMCs. Trimming shortened V by 6 bases and J by 0 bases, and 14 bases separated the two germline ends. Germline loops: CDR1 SQVTM, CDR2 ANQGSEA. The CDR3 loop spans 14 amino acids. This sample comprised CD8+ T cells sorted from blood (inferred from file names), obtained from a patient given nivolumab and ipilimumab in sequence. This TCR was recovered from a human donor with melanoma. The rearrangement links TRBV29-1 to TRBJ1-1; possibly TRBD1 for D (6 bases). CDR3 loop: CSVRGGPMNTEAFF. The CDR3 bases are TGCAGCGTACGGGGGGGGCCAATGAACACTGAAGCTTTCTTT.